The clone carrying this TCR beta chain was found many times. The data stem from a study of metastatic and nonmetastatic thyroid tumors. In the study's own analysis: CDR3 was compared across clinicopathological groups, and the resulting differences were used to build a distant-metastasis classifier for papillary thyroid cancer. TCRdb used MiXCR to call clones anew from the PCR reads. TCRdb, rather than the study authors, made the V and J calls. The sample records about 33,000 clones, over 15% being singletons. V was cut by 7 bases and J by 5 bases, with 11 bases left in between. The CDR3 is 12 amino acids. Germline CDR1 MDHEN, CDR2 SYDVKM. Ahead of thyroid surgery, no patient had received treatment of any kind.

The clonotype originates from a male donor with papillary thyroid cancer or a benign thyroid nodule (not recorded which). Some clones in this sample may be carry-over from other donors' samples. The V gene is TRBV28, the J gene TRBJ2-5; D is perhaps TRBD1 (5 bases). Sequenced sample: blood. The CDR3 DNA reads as TGTGCCAGCACCCTTAAGGGGGAGACCCAGTACTTC. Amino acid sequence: CASTLKGETQYF.